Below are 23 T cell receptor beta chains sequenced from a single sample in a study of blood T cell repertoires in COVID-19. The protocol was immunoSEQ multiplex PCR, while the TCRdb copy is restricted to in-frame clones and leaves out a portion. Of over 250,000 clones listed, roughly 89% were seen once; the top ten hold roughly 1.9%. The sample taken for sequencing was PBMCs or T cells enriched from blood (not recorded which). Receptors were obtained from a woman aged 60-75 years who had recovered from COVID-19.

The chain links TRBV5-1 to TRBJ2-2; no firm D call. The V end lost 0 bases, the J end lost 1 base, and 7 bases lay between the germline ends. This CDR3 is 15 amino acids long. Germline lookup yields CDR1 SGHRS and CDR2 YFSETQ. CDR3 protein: CASSLVSGNTGELFF. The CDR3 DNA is TGCGCCAGCAGCTTGGTTTCAGGGAACACCGGGGAGCTGTTTTTT. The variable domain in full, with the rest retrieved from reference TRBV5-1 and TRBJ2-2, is KAGVTQTPRYLIKTRGQQVTLSCSPISGHRSVSWYQQTPGQGLQFLFEYFSETQRNKGNFPGRFSGRQFSNSRSEMNVSTLELGDSALYLCASSLVSGNTGELFFGEGSRLTVL.

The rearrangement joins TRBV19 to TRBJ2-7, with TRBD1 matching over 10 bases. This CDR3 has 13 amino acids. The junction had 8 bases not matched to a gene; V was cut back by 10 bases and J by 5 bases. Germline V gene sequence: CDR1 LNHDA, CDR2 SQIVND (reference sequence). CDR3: CATRTGGMDEQYF. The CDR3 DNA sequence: TGTGCCACGAGGACAGGGGGAATGGACGAGCAGTACTTC.

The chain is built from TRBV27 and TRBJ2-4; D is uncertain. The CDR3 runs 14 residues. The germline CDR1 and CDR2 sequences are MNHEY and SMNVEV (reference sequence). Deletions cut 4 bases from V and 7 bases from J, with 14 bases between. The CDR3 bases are TGTGCCAGCAGTTCATTGACCGGGTCGAACATTCAGTACTTC. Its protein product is CASSSLTGSNIQYF.

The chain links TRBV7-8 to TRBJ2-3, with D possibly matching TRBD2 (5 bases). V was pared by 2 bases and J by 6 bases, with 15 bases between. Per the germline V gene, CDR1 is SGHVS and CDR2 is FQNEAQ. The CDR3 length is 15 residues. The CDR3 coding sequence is TGTGCCAGCAGCTTACTGGGGAGAAATCTCGATACGCAGTATTTT. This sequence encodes CASSLLGRNLDTQYF.

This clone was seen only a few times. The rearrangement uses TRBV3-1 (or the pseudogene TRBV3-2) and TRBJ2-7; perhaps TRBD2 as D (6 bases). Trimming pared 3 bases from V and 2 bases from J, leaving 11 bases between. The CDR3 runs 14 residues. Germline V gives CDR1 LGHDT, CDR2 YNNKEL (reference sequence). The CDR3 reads CASSHSGPTYEQYF. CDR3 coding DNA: TGTGCCAGCAGCCATAGCGGACCTACCTACGAGCAGTACTTC.

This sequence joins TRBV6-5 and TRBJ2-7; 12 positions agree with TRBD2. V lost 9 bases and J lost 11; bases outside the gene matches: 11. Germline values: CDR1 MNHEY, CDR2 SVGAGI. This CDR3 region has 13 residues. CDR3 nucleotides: TGTGCCAGTACCGGGACTAGCGGGTCATGGGAGTACTTC. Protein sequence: CASTGTSGSWEYF.

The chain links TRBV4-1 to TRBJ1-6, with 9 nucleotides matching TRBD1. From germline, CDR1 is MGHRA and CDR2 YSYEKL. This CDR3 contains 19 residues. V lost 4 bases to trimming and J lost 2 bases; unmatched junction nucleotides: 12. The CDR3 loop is CASSRDREESGPYNSPLHF. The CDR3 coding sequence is TGCGCCAGCAGCCGGGACAGGGAAGAATCGGGGCCCTATAATTCACCCCTCCACTTT.

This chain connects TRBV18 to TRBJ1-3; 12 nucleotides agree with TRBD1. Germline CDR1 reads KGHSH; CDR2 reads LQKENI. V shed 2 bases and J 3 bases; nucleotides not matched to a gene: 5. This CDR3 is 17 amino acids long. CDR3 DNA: TGTGCCAGCTCACCAACGGGACAGGGGGCTGGTGGAAACACCATATATTTT. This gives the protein CASSPTGQGAGGNTIYF.

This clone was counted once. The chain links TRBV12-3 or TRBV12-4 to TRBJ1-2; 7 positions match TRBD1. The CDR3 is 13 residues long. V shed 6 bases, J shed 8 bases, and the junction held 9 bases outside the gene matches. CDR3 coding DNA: TGTGCCAGCAGCCCACTGGGACAGTCCGGCTACACCTTC. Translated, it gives CASSPLGQSGYTF.

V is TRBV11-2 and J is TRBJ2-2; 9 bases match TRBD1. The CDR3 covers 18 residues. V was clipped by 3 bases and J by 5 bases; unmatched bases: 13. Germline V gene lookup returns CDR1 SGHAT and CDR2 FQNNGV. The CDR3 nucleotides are TGTGCCAGCAGCTTGCGACCCGGGACAGGGAGGAAGACCGGGGAGCTGTTTTTT. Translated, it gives CASSLRPGTGRKTGELFF.

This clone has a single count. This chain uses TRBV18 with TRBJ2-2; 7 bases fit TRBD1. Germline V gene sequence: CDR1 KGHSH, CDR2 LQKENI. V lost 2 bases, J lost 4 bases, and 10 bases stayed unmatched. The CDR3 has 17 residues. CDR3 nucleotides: TGTGCCAGCTCACCAGCCAACGCTTACAGGGGCACCGGGGAGCTGTTTTTT. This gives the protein CASSPANAYRGTGELFF.

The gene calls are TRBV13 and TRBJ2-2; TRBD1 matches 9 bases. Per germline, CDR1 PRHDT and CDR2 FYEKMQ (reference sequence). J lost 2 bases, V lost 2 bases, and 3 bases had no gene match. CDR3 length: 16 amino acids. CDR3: CASSLYRGRNTGELFF. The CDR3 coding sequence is TGTGCCAGCAGCTTATACAGGGGGCGCAACACCGGGGAGCTGTTTTTT.

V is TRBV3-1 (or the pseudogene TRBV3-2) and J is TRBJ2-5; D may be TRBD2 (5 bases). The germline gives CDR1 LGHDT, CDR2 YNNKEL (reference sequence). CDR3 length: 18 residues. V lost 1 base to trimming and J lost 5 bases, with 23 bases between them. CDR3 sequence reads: CASSQGVRGPRGGETQYF. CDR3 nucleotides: TGTGCCAGCAGCCAAGGGGTTCGCGGACCCAGAGGCGGGGAGACCCAGTACTTC.

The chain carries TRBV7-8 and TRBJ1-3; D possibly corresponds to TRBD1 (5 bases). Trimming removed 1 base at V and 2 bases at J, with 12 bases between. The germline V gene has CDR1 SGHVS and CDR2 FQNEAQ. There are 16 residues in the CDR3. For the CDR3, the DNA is TGTGCCAGCAGCTTAGGGCCGGGGGTTACTGGAAACACCATATATTTT. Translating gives CASSLGPGVTGNTIYF.

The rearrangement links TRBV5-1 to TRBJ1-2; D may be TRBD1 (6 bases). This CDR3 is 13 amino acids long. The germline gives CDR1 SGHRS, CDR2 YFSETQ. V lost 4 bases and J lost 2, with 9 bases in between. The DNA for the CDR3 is TGCGCCAGCAGCCGACAGGAGAACTATGGCTACACCTTC. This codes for CASSRQENYGYTF. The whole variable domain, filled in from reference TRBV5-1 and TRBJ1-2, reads KAGVTQTPRYLIKTRGQQVTLSCSPISGHRSVSWYQQTPGQGLQFLFEYFSETQRNKGNFPGRFSGRQFSNSRSEMNVSTLELGDSALYLCASSRQENYGYTFGSGTRLTVV.

The CDR3 DNA follows: TGTGCCAGCAGTCCCCTGGACAGGGATTCACCCCTCCACTTT. Translating it yields CASSPLDRDSPLHF. This chain connects TRBV27 to TRBJ1-6; 8 bases map to TRBD1. The CDR3 has 14 residues. Germline trimming cut 5 bases from V and 8 bases from J; bases unmatched to any gene: 5. Germline CDR1 and CDR2: MNHEY and SMNVEV (reference sequence).

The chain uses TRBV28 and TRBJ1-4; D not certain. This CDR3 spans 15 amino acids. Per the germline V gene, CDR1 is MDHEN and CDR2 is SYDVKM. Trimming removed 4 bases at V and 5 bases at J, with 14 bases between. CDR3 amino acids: CASSWYRRVNEKLFF. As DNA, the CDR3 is TGTGCCAGCAGTTGGTACCGCCGAGTGAATGAAAAACTGTTTTTT.

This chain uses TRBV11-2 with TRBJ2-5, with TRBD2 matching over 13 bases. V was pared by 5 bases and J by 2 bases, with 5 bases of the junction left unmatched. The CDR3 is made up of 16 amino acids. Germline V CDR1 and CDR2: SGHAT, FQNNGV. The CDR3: CASSPGLAGPQETQYF. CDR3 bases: TGTGCCAGCAGCCCGGGACTAGCGGGGCCGCAAGAGACCCAGTACTTC.

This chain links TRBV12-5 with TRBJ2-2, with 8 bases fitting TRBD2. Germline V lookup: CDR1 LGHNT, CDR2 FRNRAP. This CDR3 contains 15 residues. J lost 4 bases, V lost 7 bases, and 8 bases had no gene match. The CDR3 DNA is TGTGCTAGTGCCGGGGGGGCGGGAATCACCGGGGAGCTGTTTTTT. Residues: CASAGGAGITGELFF.

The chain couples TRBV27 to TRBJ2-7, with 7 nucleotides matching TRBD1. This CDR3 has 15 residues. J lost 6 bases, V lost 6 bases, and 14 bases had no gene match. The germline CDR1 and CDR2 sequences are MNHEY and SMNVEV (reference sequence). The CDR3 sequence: CASSRQGVLPGEQYF. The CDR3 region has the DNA TGTGCCAGCAGCCGCCAGGGGGTCCTACCTGGCGAGCAGTACTTC.

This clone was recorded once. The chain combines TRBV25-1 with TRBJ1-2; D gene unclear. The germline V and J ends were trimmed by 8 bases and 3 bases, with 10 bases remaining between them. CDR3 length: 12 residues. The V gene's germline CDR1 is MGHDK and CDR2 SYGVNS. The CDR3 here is CASGGLDYGYTF. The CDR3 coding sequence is TGTGCCAGCGGTGGGTTAGACTATGGCTACACCTTC.

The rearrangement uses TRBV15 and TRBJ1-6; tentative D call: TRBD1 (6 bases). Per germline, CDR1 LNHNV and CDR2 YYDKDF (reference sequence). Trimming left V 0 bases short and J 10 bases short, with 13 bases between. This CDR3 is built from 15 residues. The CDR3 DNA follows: TGTGCCACCAGCAGAGAGACAGGCTCCGGGTCACCCCTCCACTTT. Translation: CATSRETGSGSPLHF.

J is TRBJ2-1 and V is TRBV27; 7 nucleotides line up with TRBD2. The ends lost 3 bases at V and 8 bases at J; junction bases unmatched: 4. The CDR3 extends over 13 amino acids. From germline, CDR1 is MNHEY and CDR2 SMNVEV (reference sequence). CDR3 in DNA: TGTGCCAGCAGTTTGGGGACTAACTATGAGCAGTTCTTC. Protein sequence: CASSLGTNYEQFF.